Listed below are T cell receptor beta chains from one sample, sequenced in a study of blood T cell repertoires in COVID-19. The assay was immunoSEQ multiplex PCR, and TCRdb's table has in-frame clones only and misses some. The sample lists 92,000 or so clones, about 87% occurring once. The sample taken for sequencing was peripheral blood. The receptor source for this set is a man aged 60-69 years with acute or convalescent COVID-19. The CDR3 runs from the conserved cysteine through the conserved F or W. The size field is filled for only some rows; it gives once, few, many or a size class.

V gene	clone size	J gene	CDR3 protein
TRBV29-1	NA	TRBJ2-7	CSVEVTRTSGRFYEQYF
TRBV7-9	NA	TRBJ2-5	CASSLAQGRETQYF
TRBV14	NA	TRBJ1-6	CASTGLNNSPLHF
TRBV24-1	NA	TRBJ2-1	CATSRESNNEQFF
TRBV5-4	once	TRBJ1-1	CASSFLGVGEAFF
TRBV7-3	NA	TRBJ2-1	CASSLSRELNNEQFF
TRBV5-4	NA	TRBJ2-2	CASSFGGLTGELFF
TRBV27	NA	TRBJ2-7	CASSEGLAGERSYEQYF
TRBV6-4	NA	TRBJ2-2	CASSERHPGELFF
TRBV27	NA	TRBJ2-5	CASSLWGEETQYF